Presented here are 29 T cell receptor beta chains from one specimen sequenced in a study of blood T cell repertoires in COVID-19. Libraries were prepared by immunoSEQ multiplex PCR; TCRdb keeps only in-frame clonotypes and omits some of them. Here the sample spans some 150,000 clones, about 90% being singletons. The source material was peripheral blood. These receptors were obtained from a woman aged 55-70 years with COVID-19, enrolled during active disease.

The gene calls are TRBV7-2 and TRBJ2-7, with 7 nucleotides matching TRBD2. The CDR3 extends over 15 amino acids. J lost 7 bases, V lost 6 bases, and 15 bases had no gene match. Germline V gene sequence: CDR1 SGHTA, CDR2 FQGNSA. CDR3 in amino acids: CASRRTRELLGEQYF. Here the CDR3 DNA reads TGTGCCAGCAGACGGACTAGAGAGCTTTTGGGGGAGCAGTACTTC.

This clone appeared a few times. V and J are TRBV4-3 and TRBJ1-4; 9 nucleotides line up with TRBD1. Germline CDR1 LGHNA, CDR2 YSLEER. V lost 0 bases to trimming and J lost 3 bases; unmatched junction nucleotides: 11. The CDR3 has 19 amino acids. CDR3 sequence (DNA): TGCGCCAGCAGCCAAGATCCCCCGGGACAGGGAGGGTCTAATGAAAAACTGTTTTTT. Encoded protein: CASSQDPPGQGGSNEKLFF.

CDR3 sequence reads: CASSISRGKSMFYNEQFF. The CDR3 nucleotides read TGTGCCAGCTCCATTTCACGAGGGAAAAGTATGTTCTACAATGAGCAGTTCTTC. The V gene is TRBV19, the J gene TRBJ2-1; TRBD2 might be the D (5 bases). Germline CDR1 LNHDA, CDR2 SQIVND (reference sequence). This CDR3 region has 18 residues. The V end was cut by 9 bases, the J end by 3 bases, with 27 bases between.

This clone was observed a few times. The chain carries TRBV18 and TRBJ2-7; the match to TRBD1 covers 8 bases. The germline V gene encodes CDR1 KGHSH and CDR2 LQKENI. The CDR3 spans 14 residues. Losses at the gene ends were 4 bases for V and 2 bases for J; bases not matched to a gene: 4. This CDR3 is CASSLDREAYEQYF. Here the CDR3 DNA reads TGTGCCAGCTCACTGGACAGGGAGGCCTACGAGCAGTACTTC.

V usage is TRBV7-2 and J usage is TRBJ1-1, with 8 positions matching TRBD1. The CDR3 extends over 15 amino acids. The V gene's germline CDR1 is SGHTA and CDR2 FQGNSA. V shed 0 bases and J 5 bases; nucleotides not matched to a gene: 5. This CDR3 reads CASSLASTGVTEAFF. The CDR3, as DNA: TGTGCCAGCAGCTTAGCCTCGACAGGGGTGACTGAAGCTTTCTTT.

The chain is built from TRBV11-3 and TRBJ2-7; no firm D call. Germline CDR1 reads SGHNT; CDR2 reads YENEEA. V was cut by 1 base and J by 5 bases, with 3 bases left in between. The CDR3 contains 11 residues. Here the CDR3 DNA reads TGTGCCAGCAGCTTAGCTAACGAGCAGTACTTC. It encodes CASSLANEQYF.

J is TRBJ2-5 and V is TRBV7-8; TRBD2 aligns across 8 bases. CDR1 and CDR2 from the germline V gene are SGHVS and FQNEAQ. The CDR3 is made up of 16 amino acids. V trimming: 2 bases; J trimming: 4 bases; junction bases outside the gene matches: 9. The CDR3 sequence: CASSLRLGLAGETQYF. Here the CDR3 DNA reads TGTGCCAGCAGCTTAAGGCTTGGGCTAGCGGGAGAGACCCAGTACTTC.

This chain uses TRBV19 with TRBJ2-7; 7 nucleotides line up with TRBD1. CDR3 length: 16 residues. CDR1 and CDR2 (germline): LNHDA, SQIVND (reference sequence). The J segment lost 2 bases and the V segment lost 5 bases, leaving 12 bases of the junction unmatched. CDR3 in DNA: TGTGCCAGTAGTCGTTCTGGGGACAGCGCAACCTACGAGCAGTACTTC. Protein sequence: CASSRSGDSATYEQYF.

This chain links TRBV20-1 with TRBJ2-7; D remains unclear. The V end lost 2 bases, the J end lost 3 bases, and 5 bases lay between the germline ends. The CDR3 runs to 11 residues. Germline V lookup: CDR1 DFQATT, CDR2 SNEGSKA (reference sequence). CDR3 loop: CSARRSYEQYF. The CDR3 DNA reads TGCAGTGCTAGACGCAGCTACGAGCAGTACTTC.

The V gene is TRBV24-1, the J gene TRBJ2-1; D is possibly TRBD1 (7 bases). The V gene lost 8 bases and the J gene lost 9 bases, with 19 bases spanning the gap. The CDR3 totals 14 residues. Germline loops: CDR1 KGHDR, CDR2 SFDVKD. CDR3 loop: CATISNRGAGEQFF. In DNA form, the CDR3 reads TGTGCCACCATTAGCAACAGGGGAGCGGGTGAGCAGTTCTTC.

This rearrangement joins TRBV19 to TRBJ1-1; D gene unclear. The CDR3 spans 13 residues. Germline V gives CDR1 LNHDA, CDR2 SQIVND (reference sequence). Trimming stripped 8 bases from V and 4 bases from J, with 14 bases between. CDR3 nucleotides: TGTGCCAGTTCCCGGCAGAGGTTCACTGAAGCTTTCTTT. Translating it yields CASSRQRFTEAFF.

The chain uses TRBV7-2 and TRBJ2-7; tentative D call: TRBD1 (5 bases). The V and J ends lost 3 bases and 0 bases respectively, with 9 bases between them. The CDR3 extends over 14 amino acids. Germline V CDR1 and CDR2: SGHTA, FQGNSA. CDR3 sequence: CASSFSTASYEQYF. CDR3 sequence (DNA): TGTGCCAGCAGCTTTTCGACAGCCTCCTACGAGCAGTACTTC.

The rearrangement uses TRBV20-1 and TRBJ2-3; 8 bases agree with TRBD2. The ends lost 3 bases at V and 0 bases at J; junction bases unmatched: 5. Germline lookup yields CDR1 DFQATT and CDR2 SNEGSKA (reference sequence). The CDR3 extends over 15 amino acids. This CDR3 is CSASLAGASTDTQYF. The CDR3 nucleotides read TGCAGTGCTAGTCTAGCGGGTGCTAGCACAGATACGCAGTATTTT.

This chain links TRBV9 with TRBJ2-3; TRBD2 matches at 9 bases. CDR3 size: 15 residues. Losses at the gene ends were 3 bases for V and 1 base for J; bases not matched to a gene: 3. Per the germline V gene, CDR1 is SGDLS and CDR2 is YYNGEE. CDR3 in amino acids: CASSERTSGTDTQYF. CDR3 sequence (DNA): TGTGCCAGCAGCGAGAGGACTAGCGGCACAGATACGCAGTATTTT.

The V call is TRBV6-2 or TRBV6-3, the J call TRBJ1-1, with D unresolved. The CDR3 totals 13 residues. V shed 2 bases and J shed 6 bases, with 10 bases lying between them. Germline V gene sequence: CDR1 MNHEY, CDR2 SVGEGT. The CDR3 bases are TGTGCCAGCAGTTACCTCACGGGGTCTGAAGCTTTCTTT. This sequence encodes CASSYLTGSEAFF.

The chain employs TRBV5-1 and TRBJ1-4; 7 bases map to TRBD1. Germline assignment: CDR1 SGHRS and CDR2 YFSETQ. The CDR3 loop spans 16 amino acids. The V and J ends lost 1 base and 5 bases, in that order; junction bases with no gene match: 8. DNA of the CDR3: TGCGCCAGCAGCTTGAGGATAGGGGGCGTGAATGAAAAACTGTTTTTT. Its translation is CASSLRIGGVNEKLFF.

The chain has TRBV24-1 and TRBJ2-3; 11 bases fit TRBD2. The CDR3 consists of 15 residues. CDR1 and CDR2 from the germline V gene are KGHDR and SFDVKD. J lost 5 bases, V lost 6 bases, and 6 bases had no gene match. CDR3 sequence (DNA): TGTGCCACCAGTCCGACTAGCGGGATGGTAGATACGCAGTATTTT. As protein: CATSPTSGMVDTQYF.

The chain employs TRBV10-3 and TRBJ1-2, with 10 bases aligning to TRBD1. Germline V gene data show CDR1 as ENHRY and CDR2 as SYGVKD. The J segment lost 7 bases and the V segment lost 1 base, leaving 6 bases of the junction unmatched. The CDR3 is 15 residues long. The CDR3 nucleotides read TGTGCCATCAGTGAGTTGGGACAGGGGATCGTTGGCTACACCTTC. Encoded protein: CAISELGQGIVGYTF.

The rearrangement joins TRBV6-5 to TRBJ1-2, with TRBD1 matching 9 bases. The CDR3 extends over 15 amino acids. Germline V lookup: CDR1 MNHEY, CDR2 SVGAGI. After removal of 2 bases from V and 7 bases from J, the junction contained 8 bases not matched to a gene. CDR3 residues: CASSYLSRDRAGYTF. The CDR3 region has the DNA TGTGCCAGCAGTTACCTAAGCCGGGACAGGGCTGGCTACACCTTC.

The chain joins TRBV6-5 to TRBJ2-1; 12 bases align to TRBD2. J was trimmed by 6 bases and V by 0 bases; bases with no gene match: 0. This CDR3 has 15 amino acids. Germline CDR1 reads MNHEY; CDR2 reads SVGAGI. In DNA, the CDR3 is TGTGCCAGCAGTTACTCGACTAGCGGGAGCAATGAGCAGTTCTTC. It specifies CASSYSTSGSNEQFF.

The chain is built from TRBV30 and TRBJ2-1; TRBD2 agrees at 7 bases. CDR1 and CDR2 (germline): GTSNPN, SVGIG (reference sequence). This CDR3 region has 17 residues. Trimming took 2 bases from V and 6 from J; bases not matched to a gene: 16. The CDR3 coding sequence is TGTGCCTGGAGTCGGGACTCGGGCCCGGGGGGTGGCAATGAGCAGTTCTTC. The encoded protein is CAWSRDSGPGGGNEQFF.

The J gene is TRBJ1-2, the V gene TRBV19; 8 bases align to TRBD1. V was pared by 2 bases and J by 4 bases, with 3 bases of the junction left unmatched. The CDR3 extends over 14 amino acids. CDR1 is LNHDA, CDR2 SQIVND, per germline (reference sequence). As DNA, the CDR3 is TGTGCCAGTAGTATACAGGGGGCTAGCTATGGCTACACCTTC. Translation gives CASSIQGASYGYTF.

The chain has TRBV6-2 or TRBV6-3 and TRBJ1-5, with D unclear. The CDR3 consists of 16 residues. V shed 5 bases and J shed 2 bases, with 16 bases lying between them. The germline V gene has CDR1 MNHEY and CDR2 SVGEGT. The CDR3 DNA reads as TGTGCCAGCAGTCTTCAGACCCCCGGGGGCAATCAGCCCCAGCATTTT. It translates to CASSLQTPGGNQPQHF.

This clone was detected once. This sequence joins TRBV6-2 or TRBV6-3 and TRBJ2-2; TRBD2 agrees at 8 bases. Germline CDR1 is MNHEY and CDR2 is SVGEGT. Trimming cost V 2 bases and J 6 bases; bases outside gene matches: 11. The CDR3 contains 17 residues. The CDR3 reads CASSYPGLSGSSGELFF. The CDR3 region has the DNA TGTGCCAGCAGTTACCCTGGGTTGAGCGGGAGTTCCGGGGAGCTGTTTTTT.

This clone was picked up one time. The V and J genes are TRBV30 and TRBJ2-7; 12 bases line up with TRBD2. V lost 1 base to trimming and J lost 4 bases; unmatched junction nucleotides: 14. The germline V gene has CDR1 GTSNPN and CDR2 SVGIG (reference sequence). The CDR3 has 18 amino acids. Here the CDR3 reads CAWSAPNGLAGKSYEQYF. CDR3 sequence (DNA): TGTGCCTGGAGTGCACCAAATGGACTAGCGGGGAAGTCTTACGAGCAGTACTTC.

The rearrangement uses TRBV7-2 and TRBJ1-1, with D uncertain. V dropped 3 bases and J dropped 0 bases, with 8 bases sitting between them. CDR1 and CDR2 (germline): SGHTA, FQGNSA. CDR3 length: 14 residues. CDR3 coding DNA: TGTGCCAGCAGCTTTGGTCCTATGAACACTGAAGCTTTCTTT. It is translated as CASSFGPMNTEAFF. Full variable domain (rest looked up from reference TRBV7-2 and TRBJ1-1): GAGVSQSPSNKVTEKGKDVELRCDPISGHTALYWYRQSLGQGLEFLIYFQGNSAPDKSGLPSDRFSAERTGGSVSTLTIQRTQQEDSAVYLCASSFGPMNTEAFFGQGTRLTVV.

V gene TRBV7-9 combines with J gene TRBJ2-7; 9 positions match TRBD1. The CDR3 consists of 15 residues. With V trimmed by 4 bases and J by 2 bases, 6 bases remained unmatched. The germline V gene has CDR1 SEHNR and CDR2 FQNEAQ (reference sequence). CDR3 sequence: CASSSRTGATYEQYF. The CDR3 DNA follows: TGTGCCAGCAGCTCCCGGACAGGGGCGACCTACGAGCAGTACTTC.

This chain links TRBV5-4 with TRBJ1-2; tentatively, D is TRBD1 (5 bases). The CDR3 has 15 residues. The V and J ends lost 0 bases and 4 bases respectively, with 13 bases between them. From germline, CDR1 is SGHNT and CDR2 YYREEE (reference sequence). The CDR3 DNA sequence: TGTGCCAGCAGCTTGGGGGGTACAGGTTCCTATGGCTACACCTTC. It specifies CASSLGGTGSYGYTF.

The chain combines TRBV28 with TRBJ2-7, with D possibly matching TRBD2 (5 bases). Looked up from germline, CDR1 is MDHEN and CDR2 is SYDVKM. The ends were cut back, 1 base at V and 6 bases at J, with 7 bases in the middle. The CDR3 runs to 12 residues. CDR3 bases: TGTGCCAGCAGTTTATACGCGGGCGAGCAGTACTTC. It specifies CASSLYAGEQYF.